Sequencing of this T cell receptor beta chain was carried out in a study of early stage breast cancer tumors. The study's findings and limits: Enriched TCRB sequences shared across patients were mostly commonly generated sequences. Unsorted bulk genomic DNA sequencing lacked pairing and functional marker data.

This clone was found once. Its antigen is unidentified. TCRdb's copy holds only in-frame clones and misses some; the assay was immunoSEQ multiplex PCR. This table holds 7,000 to 8,500 clones, 70% to 85% found once. The germline V gene has CDR1 SGHTA and CDR2 FQGNSA. J gave up 6 bases and V 3 bases, and 0 bases lay outside the gene matches. This CDR3 region has 12 residues. This clonotype was sampled from a person in their sixties with breast cancer. V gene TRBV7-2 combines with J gene TRBJ1-2; 8 bases agree with TRBD1. Sequenced input: normal breast tissue next to the tumor. CDR3 sequence (DNA): TGTGCCAGCAGCTTCAGGGGGCATGGCTACACCTTC. Protein sequence: CASSFRGHGYTF. The complete variable domain, with remaining parts taken from reference TRBV7-2 and TRBJ1-2, reads GAGVSQSPSNKVTEKGKDVELRCDPISGHTALYWYRQSLGQGLEFLIYFQGNSAPDKSGLPSDRFSAERTGGSVSTLTIQRTQQEDSAVYLCASSFRGHGYTFGSGTRLTVV.